These T cell receptor beta chains were read from a single sample in a study of blood T cell repertoires in COVID-19. Clones were read by immunoSEQ multiplex PCR, and TCRdb kept only the in-frame ones, dropping some. Among about 64,000 clones listed, around 90% were seen once. Sequencing was done on a sample of peripheral blood. Receptors were obtained from a human donor in a cohort sampled during active COVID-19. Both conserved end residues are part of each CDR3. The D gene is left open where the match is weak. A row's size may be missing; if present it is once, few, many or a size class.

. TRBD1 TRBJ1-2 TRBV3-1/TRBV3-2 TGTGCCAGCAGCCAAACTGACAGGGTTCCCTATGGCTACACCTTC CASSQTDRVPYGYTF
. TRBD2 TRBJ2-3 TRBV24-1 TGTGCCACCAGTGATACTAGCGGGAGAAGGGATACGCAGTATTTT CATSDTSGRRDTQYF
. . TRBJ2-7 TRBV12-3/TRBV12-4 TGTGCCAGCAGTTTACCCACCTACGAGCAGTACTTC CASSLPTYEQYF
. TRBD2 TRBJ2-1 TRBV5-1 TGCGCCAGCAGCTTCCCAAGAGGTGGAGCGGGAGGCACCTACAATGAGCAGTTCTTC CASSFPRGGAGGTYNEQFF
. . TRBJ2-1 TRBV5-1 TGCGCCAGCAGCTTGATCCAGGGCTACAATGAGCAGTTCTTC CASSLIQGYNEQFF
. TRBD1 TRBJ2-4 TRBV18 TGTGCCAGCTCACCAAGGGCGGACAGGGGGGCCAAAAACATTCAGTACTTC CASSPRADRGAKNIQYF
. TRBD1 TRBJ2-7 TRBV6-6 TGTGCCAGCACCTTGGGACAGGGGATTTACGAGCAGTACTTC CASTLGQGIYEQYF
. TRBD1 TRBJ1-4 TRBV5-4 TGTGCCAGCAGCTTGGGGGACAGAGAAAAACTGTTTTTT CASSLGDREKLFF
. . TRBJ2-2 TRBV4-2 TGTGCCAGCAGCCAAGTCTATCATCAGGGGCACGGGGAGCTGTTTTTT CASSQVYHQGHGELFF
. . TRBJ1-2 TRBV21-1 TGTGCCAGCAGCAAGGACAGTCCCTTTTATGGCTACACCTTC CASSKDSPFYGYTF
. . TRBJ2-1 TRBV27 TGTGCCAGTACCCGGGACTTGAGCTCCTACAATGAGCAGTTCTTC CASTRDLSSYNEQFF
. TRBD2 TRBJ2-1 TRBV7-3 TGTGCCAGCAGCTCGGGACTAGCGGGAGGAAACAATGAGCAGTTCTTC CASSSGLAGGNNEQFF
. TRBD1 TRBJ2-3 TRBV28 TGTGCCAGCAGCAGAGGGACAGGGTATCGCGCAGATACGCAGTATTTT CASSRGTGYRADTQYF
. . TRBJ2-1 TRBV13 TGTGCCAGCAGCTTAGGGGGGGCAGGTGAGCAGTTCTTC CASSLGGAGEQFF
. TRBD1 TRBJ2-5 TRBV4-1 TGCGCCAGCAGCCAAGACGGGACAGGGCTATCCGCCCAGTACTTC CASSQDGTGLSAQYF
. . TRBJ2-1 TRBV5-8 TGTGCCAGCAGCCCGAGGGCGACACTCTCCTACAATGAGCAGTTCTTC CASSPRATLSYNEQFF
. . TRBJ2-5 TRBV18 TGTGCCAGCTCACCACGGCAGAAAGAGACCCAGTACTTC CASSPRQKETQYF
. . TRBJ2-2 TRBV12-5 TGTGCTAGTGGTTTAGGGGGAGCCACCGGGGAGCTGTTTTTT CASGLGGATGELFF
. TRBD1 TRBJ2-7 TRBV27 TGTGCCAGCAGTTTATTTGGGACAGGGACCTACGAGCAGTACTTC CASSLFGTGTYEQYF
. . TRBJ2-1 TRBV7-9 TGTGCCAGCAGCTTAGCTAGCGGCGTCTACAATGAGCAGTTCTTC CASSLASGVYNEQFF
. TRBD1 TRBJ2-2 TRBV7-3 TGTGCCAGCAGCTTCCCTCGGGACAGGAACACCGGGGAGCTGTTTTTT CASSFPRDRNTGELFF
. . TRBJ2-5 TRBV5-1 TGCGCCAGCAGCCTACAGGGATACGAGACCCAGTACTTC CASSLQGYETQYF
. . TRBJ2-5 TRBV3-1/TRBV3-2 TGTGCCAGCAGCCCAGTCTTGTGGAGGAGAGGAGAGACCCAGTACTTC CASSPVLWRRGETQYF
. TRBD2 TRBJ2-1 TRBV6-1 TGTGCCAGCAGTGGTCAGACTAGCGGGATTTTCGCCTACAATGAGCAGTTCTTC CASSGQTSGIFAYNEQFF
once TRBD2 TRBJ2-5 TRBV19 TGTGCCAGTAGTACCCCGGGGAGGGCCCAAGAGACCCAGTACTTC CASSTPGRAQETQYF
. . TRBJ2-7 TRBV3-1/TRBV3-2 TGTGCCAGCAGCTCACGACAGGCCAAGAAGGGGCAGTACTTC CASSSRQAKKGQYF
. TRBD2 TRBJ2-7 TRBV4-2 TGTGCCAGCAGCCAAGATTGGCCGGGACTAGCTTCCTACGAGCAGTACTTC CASSQDWPGLASYEQYF
. . TRBJ2-3 TRBV4-2 TGTGCCAGCAGCCAAGACACTAGCACAGATACGCAGTATTTT CASSQDTSTDTQYF
. . TRBJ1-3 TRBV4-2 TGTGCCAGCAGCCCGGAGCTGAGCTCTGGAAACACCATATATTTT CASSPELSSGNTIYF
. TRBD2 TRBJ2-1 TRBV28 TGTGCCAGCAGTTTACCTAGCGGGATCTCCTACAATGAGCAGTTCTTC CASSLPSGISYNEQFF
. TRBD2 TRBJ2-1 TRBV3-1/TRBV3-2 TGTGCCAGCAGCCACCCAGCGGGAGTTCCCCACAATGAGCAGTTCTTC CASSHPAGVPHNEQFF
. . TRBJ1-1 TRBV7-2 TGTGCCAGCAGCTTAAGGGGCACTGAAGCTTTCTTT CASSLRGTEAFF
. TRBD2 TRBJ2-1 TRBV24-1 TGTGCCACCAGTGATTTGGGACTAGCGCCCTACAATGAGCAGTTCTTC CATSDLGLAPYNEQFF
. TRBD2 TRBJ2-1 TRBV28 TGTGCCAGCCCCCCCTCAGCGGGAGCCTACAATGAGCAGTTCTTC CASPPSAGAYNEQFF
. . TRBJ1-1 TRBV6-4 TGTGCCAGCAGTGAAAAGCAGGGGCCCCCTCCTAACACTGAAGCTTTCTTT CASSEKQGPPPNTEAFF
. . TRBJ2-7 TRBV7-2 TGTGCCAGCAGCCTTCACTTCGGGGGGCCCTACGAGCAGTACTTC CASSLHFGGPYEQYF
few . TRBJ1-6 TRBV7-9 TGTGCCAGCAGCTTCAGGGAGGGGAATTCACCCCTCCACTTT CASSFREGNSPLHF
once TRBD2 TRBJ2-3 TRBV3-1/TRBV3-2 TGTGCCAGCAGCCCCAGTAGCGGGAGTGCGGATACGCAGTATTTT CASSPSSGSADTQYF
. . TRBJ2-7 TRBV28 TGTGCCAGCAGACCCGGAGGAACCTACGAGCAGTACTTC CASRPGGTYEQYF
. TRBD1 TRBJ2-3 TRBV10-1 TGCGCCAGCTCCCGGGGACAGGGGGCCGCAGATACGCAGTATTTT CASSRGQGAADTQYF
. . TRBJ2-1 TRBV6-5 TGTGCCAGCAGTCCCTCTAGCATCCCCTACAATGAGCAGTTCTTC CASSPSSIPYNEQFF
. TRBD2 TRBJ2-3 TRBV6-2/TRBV6-3 TGTGCCAGCAGTCTCCCACTAGCGGAGCCCACAGATACGCAGTATTTT CASSLPLAEPTDTQYF
. TRBD1 TRBJ1-5 TRBV28 TGTGCCAGCAGTTTATGGACAGGGGGCCTCCTTAGCAATCAGCCCCAGCATTTT CASSLWTGGLLSNQPQHF
. TRBD1 TRBJ2-7 TRBV13 TGTGCCAGCAGCCAAGGACAGGCGCAACGCTACGAGCAGTACTTC CASSQGQAQRYEQYF
. . TRBJ2-3 TRBV9 TGTGCCAGCAGCGCCCGATTGAAGGAGGGGGATACGCAGTATTTT CASSARLKEGDTQYF